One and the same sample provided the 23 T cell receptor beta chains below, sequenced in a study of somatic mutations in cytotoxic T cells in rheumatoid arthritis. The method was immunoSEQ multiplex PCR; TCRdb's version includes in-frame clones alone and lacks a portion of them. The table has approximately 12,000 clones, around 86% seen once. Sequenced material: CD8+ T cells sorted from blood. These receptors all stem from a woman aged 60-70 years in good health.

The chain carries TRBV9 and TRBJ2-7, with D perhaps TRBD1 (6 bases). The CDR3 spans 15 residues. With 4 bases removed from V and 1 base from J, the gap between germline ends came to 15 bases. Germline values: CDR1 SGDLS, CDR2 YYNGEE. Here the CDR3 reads CASSHREETSYEQYF. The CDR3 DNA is TGTGCCAGCAGCCACAGGGAAGAGACATCCTACGAGCAGTACTTC.

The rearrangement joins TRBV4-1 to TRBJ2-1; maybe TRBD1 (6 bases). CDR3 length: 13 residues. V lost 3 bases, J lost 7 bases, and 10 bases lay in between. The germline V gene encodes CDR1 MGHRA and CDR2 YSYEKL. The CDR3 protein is CASSQQTGNEQFF. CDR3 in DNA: TGCGCCAGCAGCCAGCAGACAGGAAATGAGCAGTTCTTC.

The CDR3 sequence: CASSYRTSGENIQYF. For the CDR3, the DNA is TGCGCCAGCAGCTATCGGACTAGCGGGGAAAACATTCAGTACTTC. This chain links TRBV5-1 with TRBJ2-4; 12 positions agree with TRBD2. The length of the CDR3 is 15 residues. J was trimmed by 5 bases and V by 3 bases; bases with no gene match: 3. Per germline, CDR1 SGHRS and CDR2 YFSETQ.

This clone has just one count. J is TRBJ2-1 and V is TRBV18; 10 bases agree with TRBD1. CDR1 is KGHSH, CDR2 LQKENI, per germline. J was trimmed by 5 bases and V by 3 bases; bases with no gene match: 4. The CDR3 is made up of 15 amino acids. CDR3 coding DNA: TGTGCCAGCTCACCGGTCGGGACAGGGGACAATGAGCAGTTCTTC. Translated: CASSPVGTGDNEQFF.

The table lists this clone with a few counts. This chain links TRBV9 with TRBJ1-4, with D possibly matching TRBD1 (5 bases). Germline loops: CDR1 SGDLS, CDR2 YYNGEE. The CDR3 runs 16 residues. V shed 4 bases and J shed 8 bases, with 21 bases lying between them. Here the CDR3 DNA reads TGTGCCAGCAGCCGGAGGGGAATCCCTATTAGAGAAAAACTGTTTTTT. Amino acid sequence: CASSRRGIPIREKLFF.

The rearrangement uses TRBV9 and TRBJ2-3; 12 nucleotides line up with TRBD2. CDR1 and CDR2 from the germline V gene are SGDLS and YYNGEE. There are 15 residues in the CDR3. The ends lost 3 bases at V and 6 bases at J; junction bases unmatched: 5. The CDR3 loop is CASSASGGEIDTQYF. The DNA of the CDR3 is TGTGCCAGCAGCGCTAGCGGGGGGGAGATTGATACGCAGTATTTT.

The CDR3 nucleotides are TGTGCCAGCACAGGACTAGCCGTCGGGGAGCTGTTTTTT. Amino acids: CASTGLAVGELFF. V gene TRBV28 combines with J gene TRBJ2-2; 8 positions agree with TRBD2. V dropped 7 bases and J dropped 7; count of bases not matched to a gene: 5. Germline CDR1 and CDR2: MDHEN and SYDVKM. This CDR3 has 13 amino acids.

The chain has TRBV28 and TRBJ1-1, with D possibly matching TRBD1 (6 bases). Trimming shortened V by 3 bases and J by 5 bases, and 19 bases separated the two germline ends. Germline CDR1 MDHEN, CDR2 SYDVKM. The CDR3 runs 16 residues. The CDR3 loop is CASSFLGGGQTTEAFF. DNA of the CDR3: TGTGCCAGCAGTTTCCTGGGGGGGGGCCAAACGACTGAAGCTTTCTTT.

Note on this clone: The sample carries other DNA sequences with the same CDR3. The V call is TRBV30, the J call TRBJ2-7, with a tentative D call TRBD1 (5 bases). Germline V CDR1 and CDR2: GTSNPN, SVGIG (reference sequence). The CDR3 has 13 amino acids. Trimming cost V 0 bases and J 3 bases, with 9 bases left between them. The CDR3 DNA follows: TGTGCCTGGAGTGTATCAGGGAACTACGAGCAGTACTTC. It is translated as CAWSVSGNYEQYF.

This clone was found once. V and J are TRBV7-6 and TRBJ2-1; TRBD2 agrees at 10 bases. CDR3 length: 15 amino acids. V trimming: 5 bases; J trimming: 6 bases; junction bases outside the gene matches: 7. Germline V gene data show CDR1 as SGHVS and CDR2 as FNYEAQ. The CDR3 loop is CASSLTLAGANEQFF. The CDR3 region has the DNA TGTGCCAGCAGCCTGACGCTAGCGGGGGCCAATGAGCAGTTCTTC.

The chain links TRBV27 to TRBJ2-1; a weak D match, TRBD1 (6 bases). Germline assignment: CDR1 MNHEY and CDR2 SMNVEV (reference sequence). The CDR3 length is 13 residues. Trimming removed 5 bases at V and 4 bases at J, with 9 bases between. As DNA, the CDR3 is TGTGCCAGCAGTCCCGGACAGTACAATGAGCAGTTCTTC. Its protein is CASSPGQYNEQFF.

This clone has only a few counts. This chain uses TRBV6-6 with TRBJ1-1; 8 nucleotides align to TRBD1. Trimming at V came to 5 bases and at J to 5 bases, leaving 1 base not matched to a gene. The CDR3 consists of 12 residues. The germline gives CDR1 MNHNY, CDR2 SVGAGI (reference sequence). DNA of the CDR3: TGTGCCAGCAGTACAGGGGGGACTGAAGCTTTCTTT. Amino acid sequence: CASSTGGTEAFF.

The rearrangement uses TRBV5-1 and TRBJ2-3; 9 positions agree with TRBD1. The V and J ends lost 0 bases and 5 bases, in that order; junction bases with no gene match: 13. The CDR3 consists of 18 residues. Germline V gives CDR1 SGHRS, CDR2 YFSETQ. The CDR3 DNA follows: TGCGCCAGCAGCTTGGGGTATCCGGGACAGGGATATCAAGATACGCAGTATTTT. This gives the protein CASSLGYPGQGYQDTQYF.

The DNA for the CDR3 is TGTGCCAGTAGTATCCTCTACGGGGGGGCCACCGGGGAGCTGTTTTTT. This codes for CASSILYGGATGELFF. V usage is TRBV19 and J usage is TRBJ2-2, with TRBD2 matching 8 bases. Per the germline V gene, CDR1 is LNHDA and CDR2 is SQIVND (reference sequence). Trimming removed 3 bases from V and 4 bases from J; junction bases left unmatched: 7. The CDR3 covers 16 residues.

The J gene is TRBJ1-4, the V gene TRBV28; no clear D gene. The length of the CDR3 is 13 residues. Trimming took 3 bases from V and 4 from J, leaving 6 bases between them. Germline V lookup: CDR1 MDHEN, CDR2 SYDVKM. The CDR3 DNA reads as TGTGCCAGCAGTTTTTCGTTTAATGAAAAACTGTTTTTT. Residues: CASSFSFNEKLFF. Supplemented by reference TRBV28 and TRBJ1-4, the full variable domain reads DVKVTQSSRYLVKRTGEKVFLECVQDMDHENMFWYRQDPGLGLRLIYFSYDVKMKEKGDIPEGYSVSREKKERFSLILESASTNQTSMYLCASSFSFNEKLFFGSGTQLSVL.

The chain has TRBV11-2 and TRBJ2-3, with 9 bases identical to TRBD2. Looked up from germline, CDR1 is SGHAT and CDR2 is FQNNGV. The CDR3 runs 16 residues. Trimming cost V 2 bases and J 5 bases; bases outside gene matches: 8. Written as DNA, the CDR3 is TGTGCCAGCAGCTTATTAGGCGGGGGGGGCTTAGATACGCAGTATTTT. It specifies CASSLLGGGGLDTQYF.

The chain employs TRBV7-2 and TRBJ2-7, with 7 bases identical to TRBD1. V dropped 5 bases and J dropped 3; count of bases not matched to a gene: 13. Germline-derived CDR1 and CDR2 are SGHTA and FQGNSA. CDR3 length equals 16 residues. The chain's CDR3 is CASSPDRPDVYYEQYV. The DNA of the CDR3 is TGTGCCAGCAGCCCGGACAGGCCCGACGTCTACTACGAGCAGTACGTC.

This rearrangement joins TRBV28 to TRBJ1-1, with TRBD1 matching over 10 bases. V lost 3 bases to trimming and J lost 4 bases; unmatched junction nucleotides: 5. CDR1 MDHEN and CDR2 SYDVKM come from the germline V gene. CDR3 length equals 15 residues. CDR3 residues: CASSLTGGGSTEAFF. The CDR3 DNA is TGTGCCAGCAGTTTGACAGGGGGCGGAAGCACTGAAGCTTTCTTT. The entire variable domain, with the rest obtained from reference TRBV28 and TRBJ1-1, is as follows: DVKVTQSSRYLVKRTGEKVFLECVQDMDHENMFWYRQDPGLGLRLIYFSYDVKMKEKGDIPEGYSVSREKKERFSLILESASTNQTSMYLCASSLTGGGSTEAFFGQGTRLTVV.

The CDR3 bases are TGTGCCAGCAGCGTAGGACAGGATAGCTCCTACGAGCAGTACTTC. Amino acids: CASSVGQDSSYEQYF. V and J are TRBV9 and TRBJ2-7; D might be TRBD1 (6 bases). Germline V gene sequence: CDR1 SGDLS, CDR2 YYNGEE. The CDR3 runs to 15 residues. V dropped 0 bases and J dropped 0 bases, with 10 bases sitting between them.

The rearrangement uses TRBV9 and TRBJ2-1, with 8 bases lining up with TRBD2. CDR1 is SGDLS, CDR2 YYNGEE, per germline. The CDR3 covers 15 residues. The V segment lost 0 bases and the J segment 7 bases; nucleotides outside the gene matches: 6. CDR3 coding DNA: TGTGCCAGCAGCGTAGGTGGCGGGGGGTGGAATGAGCAGTTCTTC. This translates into CASSVGGGGWNEQFF.

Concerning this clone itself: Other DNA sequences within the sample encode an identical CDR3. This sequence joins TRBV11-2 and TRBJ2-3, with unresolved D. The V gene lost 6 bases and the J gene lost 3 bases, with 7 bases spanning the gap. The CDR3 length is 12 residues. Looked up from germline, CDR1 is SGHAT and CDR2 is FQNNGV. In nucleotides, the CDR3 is TGTGCCAGCAGGCAGGTGACAGATACGCAGTATTTT. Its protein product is CASRQVTDTQYF.

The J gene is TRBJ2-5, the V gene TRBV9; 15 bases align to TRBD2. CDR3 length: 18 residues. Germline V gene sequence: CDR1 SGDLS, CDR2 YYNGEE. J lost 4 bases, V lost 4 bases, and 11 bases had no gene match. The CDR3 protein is CASSPGLAGGSPTETQYF. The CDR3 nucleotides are TGTGCCAGCAGCCCGGGACTAGCGGGGGGCAGCCCGACAGAGACCCAGTACTTC.

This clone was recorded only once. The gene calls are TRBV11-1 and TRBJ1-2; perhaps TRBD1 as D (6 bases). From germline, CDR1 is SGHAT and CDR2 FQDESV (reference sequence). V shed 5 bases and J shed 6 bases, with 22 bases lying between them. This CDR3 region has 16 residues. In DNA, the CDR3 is TGTGCCAGCAGCCCCAAGGCGGGGGCTGAGCTTCATGGCTACACCTTC. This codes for CASSPKAGAELHGYTF. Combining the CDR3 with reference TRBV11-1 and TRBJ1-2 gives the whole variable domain EAEVAQSPRYKITEKSQAVAFWCDPISGHATLYWYRQILGQGPELLVQFQDESVVDDSQLPKDRFSAERLKGVDSTLKIQPAELGDSAMYLCASSPKAGAELHGYTFGSGTRLTVV.